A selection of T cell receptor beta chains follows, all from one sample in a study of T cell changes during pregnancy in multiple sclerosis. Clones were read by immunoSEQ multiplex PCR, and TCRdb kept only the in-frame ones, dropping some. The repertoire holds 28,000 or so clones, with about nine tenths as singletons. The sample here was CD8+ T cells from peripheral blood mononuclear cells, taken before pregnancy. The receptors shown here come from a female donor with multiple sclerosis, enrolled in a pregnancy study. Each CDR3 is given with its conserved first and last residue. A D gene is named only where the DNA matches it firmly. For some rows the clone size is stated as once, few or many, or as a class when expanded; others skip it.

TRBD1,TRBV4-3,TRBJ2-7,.,CASSPSVTGTYEQYF,TGCGCCAGCAGCCCGTCGGTGACAGGGACCTACGAGCAGTACTTC
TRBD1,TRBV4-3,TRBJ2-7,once,CASSQDRQGAYYEQYF,TGCGCCAGCAGCCAAGATCGGCAGGGGGCTTACTACGAGCAGTACTTC
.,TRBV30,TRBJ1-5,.,CAWSELEGSGQPQHF,TGTGCCTGGAGTGAACTGGAGGGTTCCGGGCAGCCCCAGCATTTT
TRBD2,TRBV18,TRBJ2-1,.,CASSPTRTHRLRSVERGAAGEQFF,TGTGCCAGCTCACCGACCCGCACACACCGACTTAGGAGTGTTGAGCGGGGGGCCGCAGGGGAGCAGTTCTTC
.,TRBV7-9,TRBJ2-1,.,CASSLPSGNEQFF,TGTGCCAGCAGCTTGCCCTCGGGAAATGAGCAGTTCTTC
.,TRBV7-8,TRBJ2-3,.,CASSLGGTADTQYF,TGTGCCAGCAGCTTAGGCGGGACGGCAGATACGCAGTATTTT
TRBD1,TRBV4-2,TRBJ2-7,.,CASSQAQGIDRGQAQYF,TGTGCCAGCAGCCAAGCCCAGGGGATCGACAGGGGTCAGGCTCAGTACTTC
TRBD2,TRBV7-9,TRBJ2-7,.,CASSAGSGTSYEQYF,TGTGCCAGCAGCGCAGGTAGCGGGACGTCCTACGAGCAGTACTTC
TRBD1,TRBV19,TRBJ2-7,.,CASGDRTSYEQYF,TGTGCCAGTGGGGACAGGACATCCTACGAGCAGTACTTC
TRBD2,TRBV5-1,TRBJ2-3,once,CASSLRAGGPTDTQYF,TGCGCCAGCAGCTTGAGGGCGGGAGGGCCCACAGATACGCAGTATTTT
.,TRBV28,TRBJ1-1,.,CASSPSGVVEAFF,TGTGCCAGCAGCCCTTCGGGTGTAGTCGAAGCTTTCTTT
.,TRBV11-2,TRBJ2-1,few,CASTLKEIHNEQFF,TGTGCCAGCACCCTTAAGGAGATCCACAATGAGCAGTTCTTC
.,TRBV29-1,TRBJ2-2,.,CSVERGRTGELFF,TGCAGCGTTGAACGGGGGAGGACCGGGGAGCTGTTTTTT
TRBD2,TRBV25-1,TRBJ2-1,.,CASSETGTSDYNEQFF,TGTGCCAGCAGTGAAACCGGGACTAGCGACTACAATGAGCAGTTCTTC
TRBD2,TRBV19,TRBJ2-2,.,CATRTYEAGDTGELFF,TGTGCCACCCGAACCTACGAAGCGGGAGACACCGGGGAGCTGTTTTTT
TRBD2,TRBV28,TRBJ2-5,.,CASTDGLAGEETQYF,TGTGCCAGCACCGATGGACTAGCGGGAGAAGAGACCCAGTACTTC
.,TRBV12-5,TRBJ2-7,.,CASGSTGTLYEQYF,TGTGCTAGTGGTTCGACCGGGACACTCTACGAGCAGTACTTC
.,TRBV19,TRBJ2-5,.,CASSIGLVPETQYF,TGTGCCAGTAGTATAGGATTAGTCCCAGAGACCCAGTACTTC
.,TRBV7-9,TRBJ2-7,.,CASTAPGPFYEQYF,TGTGCCAGCACCGCTCCCGGTCCCTTCTACGAGCAGTACTTC
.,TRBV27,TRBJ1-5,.,CASGPGNQPQHF,TGTGCCAGCGGGCCAGGGAATCAGCCCCAGCATTTT
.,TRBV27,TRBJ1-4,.,CASSPVEDRGKGLFF,TGTGCCAGCAGTCCGGTGGAGGACCGGGGGAAGGGACTGTTTTTT
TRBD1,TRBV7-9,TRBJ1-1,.,CASSFLGQGAVTTEAFF,TGTGCCAGCAGCTTCCTAGGACAGGGGGCTGTAACAACTGAAGCTTTCTTT
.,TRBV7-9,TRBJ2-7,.,CASSPRLAYEQYF,TGTGCCAGCAGCCCTCGGTTAGCGTACGAGCAGTACTTC
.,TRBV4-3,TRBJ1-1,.,CASSQDGGGYAEAFF,TGCGCCAGCAGCCAAGATGGGGGGGGTTACGCTGAAGCTTTCTTT
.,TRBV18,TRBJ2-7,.,CASSPGRGPSYEQYF,TGTGCCAGCTCACCGGGGCGGGGACCCTCCTACGAGCAGTACTTC
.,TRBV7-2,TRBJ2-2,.,CASSLGTNTGELFF,TGTGCCAGCAGCTTAGGGACTAACACCGGGGAGCTGTTTTTT
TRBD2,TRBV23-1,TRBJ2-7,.,CASSQPPRTSGRKGYEQYF,TGCGCCAGCAGTCAACCCCCCCGGACTAGCGGGAGAAAGGGCTACGAGCAGTACTTC
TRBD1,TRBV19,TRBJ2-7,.,CASSPGQGTFEQYF,TGTGCCAGTAGTCCGGGACAGGGGACCTTCGAGCAGTACTTC
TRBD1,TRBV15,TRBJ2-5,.,CATSREKTGGRETQYF,TGTGCCACCAGCAGAGAGAAGACAGGGGGCCGCGAGACCCAGTACTTC
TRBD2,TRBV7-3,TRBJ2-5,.,CASSLGLAGQETQYF,TGTGCCAGCAGCTTAGGACTAGCGGGCCAAGAGACCCAGTACTTC
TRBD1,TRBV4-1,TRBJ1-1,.,CASSQVTGENTEAFF,TGCGCCAGCAGCCAGGTTACAGGGGAGAACACTGAAGCTTTCTTT
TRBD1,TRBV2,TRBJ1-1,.,CASSELVGQGGTEAFF,TGTGCCAGCAGTGAATTGGTTGGACAGGGAGGCACTGAAGCTTTCTTT
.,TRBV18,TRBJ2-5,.,CASSPLVGVQETQYF,TGTGCCAGCTCACCACTAGTTGGAGTACAAGAGACCCAGTACTTC
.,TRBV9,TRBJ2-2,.,CASGGPEGNTGELFF,TGTGCCAGCGGAGGCCCGGAGGGAAACACCGGGGAGCTGTTTTTT
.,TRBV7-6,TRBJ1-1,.,CASSLRGTQRPNTEAFF,TGTGCCAGCAGCCTCCGAGGGACACAGCGGCCGAACACTGAAGCTTTCTTT
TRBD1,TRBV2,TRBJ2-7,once,CASSEGTGLYEQYF,TGTGCCAGCAGTGAAGGGACAGGATTATACGAGCAGTACTTC